The clone carrying this T cell receptor beta chain was detected only a few times. Its antigen is as yet unknown. The sample comes from a study of CD8+ T cells in alopecia areata. About the study: Each day, treated patients took oral tofacitinib twice, at 5 to 10 mg per dose. Overall study results and limits: With patients, TCR sharing proved less clear than in mice, a difference possibly related to HLA. Scalp samples also yield sequences from resident alphabeta T cells of normal skin. Clonality in lesional scalp, especially alopecia totalis/universalis, exceeded that of normal scalp.

Trimming removed 3 bases from V and 6 bases from J, with 16 bases in between. Germline CDR1 ENHRY, CDR2 SYGVKD. The CDR3 is 15 residues long. As the sequencing template, cDNA was produced by extracting RNA and reverse transcribing it. The data were produced by immunoSEQ multiplex PCR, yet TCRdb's version contains in-frame clones alone and is incomplete. The data contain about 120,000 clones, 50% to 65% of them singletons. Treatment denoted: oral pan-JAK inhibitor, 5-10 mg twice daily. The chain is built from TRBV10-3 and TRBJ2-3, with D possibly being TRBD2 (5 bases). The sample in question was CD4+ T cells sorted from blood, obtained at week 24, from a patient treated with tofacitinib. The sequence was collected from a human donor with alopecia areata. CDR3 residues: CAISETLAGGDTQYF. CDR3 sequence (DNA): TGTGCCATCAGTGAAACGCTAGCAGGTGGTGATACGCAGTATTTT.